Below are 29 T cell receptor beta chains sequenced from a single sample in a study of cytomegalovirus exposure and HLA in healthy donors. Researchers ran the PCR with 60 Vbeta and 13 Jbeta primers. Profiling relied on immunoSEQ multiplex PCR, and the TCRdb table lists in-frame clones only, not all of them. Of more than 95,000 clones listed, roughly 75% are singletons. Sample: PBMCs. Receptor source: a female donor in good health and CMV-seronegative.

J is TRBJ1-3 and V is TRBV27, with TRBD1 as a possible D gene (5 bases). The length of the CDR3 is 15 residues. V was pared by 0 bases and J by 1 base, with 7 bases between. The germline CDR1 and CDR2 sequences are MNHEY and SMNVEV (reference sequence). The CDR3 region is CASSLSGLSGNTIYF. The CDR3 coding sequence is TGTGCCAGCAGTTTATCGGGGCTATCTGGAAACACCATATATTTT.

The rearrangement uses TRBV7-8 and TRBJ1-6; D remains unclear. Trimming left V 1 base short and J 12 bases short, with 10 bases between. The CDR3 sequence is 13 residues long. CDR1 and CDR2 from the germline V gene are SGHVS and FQNEAQ. CDR3 nucleotides: TGTGCCAGCAGCTTAGGGTGGAGCAAACCCCTCCACTTT. Protein: CASSLGWSKPLHF.

This chain links TRBV2 with TRBJ1-1, with D possibly being TRBD1 (5 bases). The V gene's germline CDR1 is SNHLY and CDR2 FYNNEI. V was cut by 7 bases and J by 3 bases, with 12 bases left in between. The CDR3 totals 13 residues. The CDR3 DNA sequence: TGTGCCAGCATCGAAGACAGAGACACTGAAGCTTTCTTT. Its protein product is CASIEDRDTEAFF.

There are a few counts of this clone. This rearrangement joins TRBV7-9 to TRBJ1-2; TRBD1 aligns across 7 bases. CDR1 is SEHNR, CDR2 FQNEAQ, per germline (reference sequence). This CDR3 is built from 14 residues. Germline trimming cut 4 bases from V and 4 bases from J; bases unmatched to any gene: 6. CDR3 in amino acids: CASSSAGTAYGYTF. CDR3 DNA: TGTGCCAGCAGCTCGGCCGGGACAGCCTATGGCTACACCTTC.

The chain carries TRBV9 and TRBJ2-7; D is perhaps TRBD2 (5 bases). In germline, CDR1 is SGDLS, CDR2 YYNGEE. V was shortened by 5 bases and J by 2 bases, with 11 bases between the two germline ends. This CDR3 has 13 amino acids. The CDR3 loop reads CASSPSRTYEQYF. The CDR3 coding sequence is TGTGCCAGCAGTCCTAGCCGCACCTACGAGCAGTACTTC.

The chain joins TRBV7-9 to TRBJ1-3; no clear D gene. The CDR3 is 14 residues long. In germline, CDR1 is SEHNR, CDR2 FQNEAQ (reference sequence). Trimming stripped 6 bases from V and 2 bases from J, with 11 bases between. This chain's CDR3 is CASRASRPGNTIYF. CDR3 DNA sequence: TGTGCCAGCAGGGCCTCGAGGCCTGGAAACACCATATATTTT.

The chain uses TRBV29-1 and TRBJ1-2; no reliable D call. This CDR3 is built from 12 residues. With 1 base removed from V and 4 bases from J, the gap between germline ends came to 7 bases. Germline values: CDR1 SQVTM, CDR2 ANQGSEA. In DNA, the CDR3 is TGCAGCGTTGAAGTGGGCGCCTATGGCTACACCTTC. Translating it yields CSVEVGAYGYTF.

With respect to this clone: At the DNA level, this CDR3 is encoded by other sequences in the same sample as well. The chain employs TRBV5-1 and TRBJ2-5, with unresolved D. The CDR3 is 11 amino acids. V lost 3 bases and J 4 bases, leaving 4 bases between the germline ends. Germline V gene lookup returns CDR1 SGHRS and CDR2 YFSETQ. CDR3 DNA sequence: TGCGCCAGCAGCTCCGGAGAGACCCAGTACTTC. Protein product: CASSSGETQYF.

Remarks on this clone: At one end, the junction sequence differs from germline, possibly due to a read error. The chain combines TRBV27 with TRBJ1-2; weak D call: TRBD1 (6 bases). CDR1 and CDR2 from the germline V gene are MNHEY and SMNVEV (reference sequence). This CDR3 contains 13 residues. CDR3 loop: CAGRQDYRGGYTF. In DNA form, the CDR3 reads TGTGCCGGCAGACAGGATTATAGGGGTGGCTACACCTTC.

The gene calls are TRBV2 and TRBJ2-7, with a possible D match to TRBD1 (5 bases). Per germline, CDR1 SNHLY and CDR2 FYNNEI. Trimming pared 1 base from V and 3 bases from J, leaving 13 bases between. The CDR3 loop spans 15 amino acids. CDR3 sequence reads: CASSEVGARDYEQYF. CDR3 sequence (DNA): TGTGCCAGCAGTGAAGTAGGGGCTAGGGACTACGAGCAGTACTTC.

The genes are TRBV11-2 and TRBJ1-1, with no clear D. Trimming took 3 bases from V and 6 from J, leaving 11 bases between them. From germline, CDR1 is SGHAT and CDR2 FQNNGV. This CDR3 region has 13 residues. CDR3 sequence: CASSLFRRAEAFF. CDR3 sequence (DNA): TGTGCCAGCAGCTTGTTTCGTCGAGCTGAAGCTTTCTTT.

Here the CDR3 reads CASSVGSGGRTEAFF. The CDR3 coding sequence is TGTGCCAGCAGCGTAGGATCAGGGGGGAGGACTGAAGCTTTCTTT. This sequence joins TRBV9 and TRBJ1-1; 7 bases line up with TRBD1. Trimming took 0 bases from V and 5 from J; bases not matched to a gene: 7. CDR3 length equals 15 residues. Germline CDR1 SGDLS, CDR2 YYNGEE.

The rearrangement joins TRBV18 to TRBJ2-7, with D perhaps matching TRBD1 (6 bases). The V end was cut by 4 bases, the J end by 2 bases, with 18 bases between. CDR1 is KGHSH, CDR2 LQKENI, per germline. CDR3 length: 16 residues. The CDR3 protein is CASSRDRIGQTYEQYF. DNA of the CDR3: TGTGCCAGCTCACGTGACAGAATAGGACAGACCTACGAGCAGTACTTC.

The chain employs TRBV2 and TRBJ2-2; 10 nucleotides align to TRBD1. The CDR3 contains 18 residues. From germline, CDR1 is SNHLY and CDR2 FYNNEI. V lost 1 base, J lost 0 bases, and 5 bases stayed unmatched. The CDR3 loop is CASSEGTGGLANTGELFF. In nucleotides, the CDR3 is TGTGCCAGCAGTGAAGGGACAGGGGGACTTGCGAACACCGGGGAGCTGTTTTTT.

The chain recombines TRBV27 with TRBJ2-1, with TRBD2 matching 14 bases. V gave up 6 bases and J gave up 4 bases; unmatched junction bases: 5. Per the germline V gene, CDR1 is MNHEY and CDR2 is SMNVEV (reference sequence). CDR3 length: 16 amino acids. CDR3 nucleotides: TGTGCCAGCAGCCCGGGACTAGCGGGGGTATACAATGAGCAGTTCTTC. Amino acids: CASSPGLAGVYNEQFF.

V is TRBV5-1 and J is TRBJ1-2; maybe TRBD1 (5 bases). CDR3 length equals 15 residues. Looked up from germline, CDR1 is SGHRS and CDR2 is YFSETQ. V dropped 0 bases and J dropped 8 bases, with 17 bases sitting between them. The CDR3 is CASSLDRARASGYTF. The CDR3 DNA reads TGCGCCAGCAGCTTGGATCGGGCCAGGGCTTCGGGCTACACCTTC.

The V gene is TRBV28, the J gene TRBJ2-7; unclear D gene. The CDR3 covers 12 residues. Germline CDR1 and CDR2: MDHEN and SYDVKM. V shed 7 bases and J shed 3 bases, with 10 bases lying between them. CDR3: CASTLTGYEQYF. CDR3 DNA: TGTGCCAGCACCCTTACGGGCTACGAGCAGTACTTC.

CDR3 in DNA: TGTGCCAGCAGCTTAGGTGGGGTACTAGCGGTGGAGACCCAGTACTTC. Protein product: CASSLGGVLAVETQYF. This rearrangement joins TRBV5-4 to TRBJ2-5, with 8 bases aligning to TRBD2. CDR3 length: 16 amino acids. Germline CDR1 is SGHNT and CDR2 is YYREEE (reference sequence). The junction had 11 bases not matched to a gene; V was cut back by 2 bases and J by 5 bases.

The chain has TRBV5-3 and TRBJ1-4; D is ambiguous. TRBV5-3 is an open reading frame, and its role is uncertain. This CDR3 has 18 residues. The V gene lost 1 base and the J gene lost 0 bases, with 16 bases spanning the gap. The CDR3 nucleotides read TGTGCCAGAAGCTTGAGCCCCTGGGAGAGAACAACTAATGAAAAACTGTTTTTT. It codes for CARSLSPWERTTNEKLFF.

The V and J genes are TRBV28 and TRBJ1-5; TRBD1 might be the D (6 bases). Trimming removed 6 bases from V and 3 bases from J, with 12 bases in between. Germline CDR1 is MDHEN and CDR2 is SYDVKM. The CDR3 loop spans 14 amino acids. The chain's CDR3 is CASSPTGFNQPQHF. In nucleotides, the CDR3 is TGTGCCAGCAGCCCAACAGGGTTCAATCAGCCCCAGCATTTT.

The rearrangement links TRBV7-9 to TRBJ2-5; D is possibly TRBD1 (5 bases). The CDR3 length is 11 residues. The germline V gene encodes CDR1 SEHNR and CDR2 FQNEAQ (reference sequence). V lost 5 bases and J lost 7, with 8 bases in between. CDR3: CASSLTGTQYF. CDR3 bases: TGTGCCAGCAGCCTAACAGGGACCCAGTACTTC.

The chain has TRBV30 and TRBJ1-2; 7 positions agree with TRBD1. Germline CDR1 reads GTSNPN; CDR2 reads SVGIG (reference sequence). The CDR3 totals 13 residues. V gave up 8 bases and J gave up 5 bases; unmatched junction bases: 11. The CDR3 nucleotides read TGTGCCCAGAGACAGGGCTCACTTTATGGCTACACCTTC. Protein product: CAQRQGSLYGYTF.

In this sample, this clone turned up once. One junction end disagrees with the germline gene, perhaps due to a read error. The J gene is TRBJ2-6, the V gene TRBV5-8; the D gene is possibly TRBD2 (6 bases). Germline V CDR1 and CDR2: SGHTS, YDEGEE. The CDR3 spans 17 residues. The CDR3 region is CASSLDGTSSGANGLTF. CDR3 nucleotides: TGTGCCAGCAGCTTAGACGGTACTAGCTCTGGGGCCAACGGCCTGACTTTC.

The V gene is TRBV30, the J gene TRBJ1-2, with D unresolved. V lost 0 bases, J lost 6 bases, and 11 bases lay in between. Germline V gene lookup returns CDR1 GTSNPN and CDR2 SVGIG (reference sequence). This CDR3 comprises 13 residues. CDR3 DNA sequence: TGTGCCTGGAGTGTACTCACGGGTGATGGCTACACCTTC. Translated: CAWSVLTGDGYTF.

This chain joins TRBV28 and TRBJ2-4, with 8 bases matching TRBD1. CDR3 size: 14 residues. CDR1 and CDR2 from the germline V gene are MDHEN and SYDVKM. The V and J ends lost 6 bases and 6 bases, in that order; junction bases with no gene match: 7. In DNA, the CDR3 is TGTGCCAGCAGCCCCCGGACAGGGATAAACATTCAGTACTTC. It specifies CASSPRTGINIQYF.

The chain employs TRBV7-6 and TRBJ2-5; 13 bases line up with TRBD2. The length of the CDR3 is 17 residues. Germline V gene lookup returns CDR1 SGHVS and CDR2 FNYEAQ. With 5 bases clipped from V and 5 bases from J, the junction kept 11 bases outside the gene matches. Here the CDR3 DNA reads TGTGCCAGCAGCCCAACTAGCGGGGGGGCGGTTGGGGAGACCCAGTACTTC. Translated: CASSPTSGGAVGETQYF.

The rearrangement links TRBV20-1 to TRBJ1-2; D is ambiguous. V gave up 4 bases and J gave up 5 bases, with 8 bases separating them. CDR3 length: 11 residues. CDR1 and CDR2 from the germline V gene are DFQATT and SNEGSKA (reference sequence). CDR3 in DNA: TGCAGTGCTAAGAGGGATTATGGCTACACCTTC. Its translation is CSAKRDYGYTF.

The chain joins TRBV7-6 to TRBJ2-3; 10 bases align to TRBD2. The CDR3 is 17 amino acids. J was trimmed by 2 bases and V by 5 bases; bases with no gene match: 10. Germline V lookup: CDR1 SGHVS, CDR2 FNYEAQ. The CDR3 DNA reads as TGTGCCAGCAGCAAACGCAGCAGCGGGAGGGTCACAGATACGCAGTATTTT. Its translation: CASSKRSSGRVTDTQYF. Together with reference TRBV7-6 and TRBJ2-3, the CDR3 gives the full variable domain: GAGVSQSPRYKVTKRGQDVALRCDPISGHVSLYWYRQALGQGPEFLTYFNYEAQQDKSGLPNDRFSAERPEGSISTLTIQRTEQRDSAMYRCASSKRSSGRVTDTQYFGPGTRLTVL.

The chain combines TRBV7-8 with TRBJ1-1, with D hard to call. CDR1 is SGHVS, CDR2 FQNEAQ, per germline. This CDR3 is 16 amino acids long. V was shortened by 3 bases and J by 0 bases, with 14 bases between the two germline ends. CDR3 sequence reads: CASSLGSLVMNTEAFF. CDR3 nucleotide sequence: TGTGCCAGCAGCTTGGGCAGCCTCGTCATGAACACTGAAGCTTTCTTT.